A single sample is the source of the 20 T cell receptor beta chains below, sequenced in a study of blood T cell repertoires in COVID-19. The assay was immunoSEQ multiplex PCR, and TCRdb's table has in-frame clones only and misses some. The sample lists 150,000 to 200,000 clones; around 84% were seen once. Sequencing used peripheral blood. Receptors originate from a woman in her 70s with COVID-19, enrolled during active disease.

The J gene is TRBJ1-1, the V gene TRBV7-8; D gene uncertain. The ends were cut back, 0 bases at V and 0 bases at J, with 17 bases in the middle. CDR1 SGHVS and CDR2 FQNEAQ come from the germline V gene. This CDR3 has 18 residues. The CDR3 DNA sequence: TGTGCCAGCAGCTTAGCTAAGTCGCAGGCACTCATGAACACTGAAGCTTTCTTT. Amino acid sequence: CASSLAKSQALMNTEAFF.

J is TRBJ1-1 and V is TRBV2, with TRBD1 identical over 7 bases. The CDR3 covers 14 residues. Trimming cost V 6 bases and J 8 bases; bases outside gene matches: 12. Germline V gives CDR1 SNHLY, CDR2 FYNNEI. The CDR3 DNA reads TGTGCCAGCAGAGGGGACAGCAGGACAATAGAAGCTTTCTTT. It codes for CASRGDSRTIEAFF.

The chain links TRBV27 to TRBJ2-5; D is possibly TRBD2 (6 bases). V was cut by 5 bases and J by 4 bases, with 14 bases left in between. CDR1 and CDR2 (germline): MNHEY, SMNVEV (reference sequence). The CDR3 has 14 amino acids. The CDR3 sequence: CASSNRAGGETQYF. In DNA, the CDR3 is TGTGCCAGCAGTAACAGAGCCGGGGGAGAGACCCAGTACTTC.

There are a few counts of this clone. V usage is TRBV28 and J usage is TRBJ1-1; no clear D gene. Germline CDR1 and CDR2: MDHEN and SYDVKM. V shed 5 bases and J shed 7 bases, with 23 bases lying between them. The CDR3 consists of 16 residues. The CDR3 here is CASSPPAAHLGLEAFF. In nucleotides, the CDR3 is TGTGCCAGCAGTCCCCCGGCGGCCCACTTAGGCCTTGAAGCTTTCTTT. The variable domain in full, completed from reference TRBV28 and TRBJ1-1, reads DVKVTQSSRYLVKRTGEKVFLECVQDMDHENMFWYRQDPGLGLRLIYFSYDVKMKEKGDIPEGYSVSREKKERFSLILESASTNQTSMYLCASSPPAAHLGLEAFFGQGTRLTVV.

This sequence joins TRBV19 and TRBJ1-4, with TRBD1 matching 8 bases. CDR1 and CDR2 from the germline V gene are LNHDA and SQIVND (reference sequence). J gave up 10 bases and V 7 bases, and 11 bases lay outside the gene matches. The CDR3 has 14 residues. The CDR3 spells CASKVDDRGGKLFF. For the CDR3, the DNA is TGTGCCAGTAAAGTTGACGACAGGGGAGGAAAACTGTTTTTT.

The chain uses TRBV28 and TRBJ1-2; 7 bases are a match to TRBD1. Germline values: CDR1 MDHEN, CDR2 SYDVKM. After removal of 6 bases from V and 7 bases from J, the junction contained 8 bases not matched to a gene. The CDR3 is 13 residues long. Written as DNA, the CDR3 is TGTGCCAGCAGGATAGGGACAGTCGGTGGCTACACCTTC. This encodes CASRIGTVGGYTF.

This clone was detected many times. V gene TRBV14 combines with J gene TRBJ2-7, with TRBD2 matching 9 bases. This CDR3 has 17 residues. Germline V CDR1 and CDR2: SGHDN, FVKESK. Unmatched junction bases numbered 13, after V lost 4 bases and J lost 3 bases. The DNA for the CDR3 is TGTGCCAGCAGCCCTCTCGACAGACTTAGCGGGAGCTACGAGCAGTACTTC. Amino acids: CASSPLDRLSGSYEQYF.

This clone was counted a single time. The CDR3 reads CASSPGTQNQPQHF. The CDR3 bases are TGTGCCAGTAGTCCTGGGACACAAAATCAGCCCCAGCATTTT. The chain links TRBV19 to TRBJ1-5; D may be TRBD1 (6 bases). CDR1 and CDR2 from the germline V gene are LNHDA and SQIVND (reference sequence). The CDR3 sequence is 14 residues long. V was shortened by 5 bases and J by 4 bases, with 12 bases between the two germline ends.

This sequence joins TRBV14 and TRBJ1-2; a weak D match, TRBD1 (5 bases). The CDR3 is 14 residues long. Trimming removed 3 bases from V and 0 bases from J, with 8 bases in between. Germline loops: CDR1 SGHDN, CDR2 FVKESK. This chain's CDR3 is CASSQSTANYGYTF. The DNA of the CDR3 is TGTGCCAGCAGCCAGTCGACAGCTAACTATGGCTACACCTTC.

The chain employs TRBV28 and TRBJ1-4; TRBD1 is a possible D gene (6 bases). CDR1 is MDHEN, CDR2 SYDVKM, per germline. The V end lost 9 bases, the J end lost 7 bases, and 15 bases lay between the germline ends. The CDR3 runs to 13 residues. The CDR3 region is CASFRGIGEKLFF. In nucleotides, the CDR3 is TGTGCCAGTTTCAGGGGAATTGGTGAAAAACTGTTTTTT.

This clone was recorded a few times. The CDR3 sequence: CASSSGVGGNPYEQYF. CDR3 coding DNA: TGTGCCAGCAGCTCGGGCGTAGGGGGAAATCCCTACGAGCAGTACTTC. The chain joins TRBV7-6 to TRBJ2-7, with a weak D call TRBD1 (6 bases). CDR1 is SGHVS, CDR2 FNYEAQ, per germline. Deletions cut 4 bases from V and 2 bases from J, with 18 bases between. The length of the CDR3 is 16 residues. The variable domain in full, with the rest retrieved from reference TRBV7-6 and TRBJ2-7, is GAGVSQSPRYKVTKRGQDVALRCDPISGHVSLYWYRQALGQGPEFLTYFNYEAQQDKSGLPNDRFSAERPEGSISTLTIQRTEQRDSAMYRCASSSGVGGNPYEQYFGPGTRLTVT.

This clone was picked up one time. In nucleotides, the CDR3 is TGTGCCAGCAGCGATCATCCGCCAGGCGCGAACACCGGGGAGCTGTTTTTT. It yields the protein CASSDHPPGANTGELFF. The chain uses TRBV7-3 and TRBJ2-2; D is uncertain. V dropped 5 bases and J dropped 0 bases, with 16 bases sitting between them. Germline CDR1 reads SGHTA; CDR2 reads FQGTGA. The CDR3 sequence is 17 residues long.

This clone was counted a single time. The V and J genes are TRBV25-1 and TRBJ2-7; D perhaps matches TRBD2 (5 bases). The V and J ends lost 4 bases and 4 bases respectively, with 11 bases between them. The CDR3 is 13 amino acids. The V gene's germline CDR1 is MGHDK and CDR2 SYGVNS. CDR3 region: CASSVRAEYEQYF. Written as DNA, the CDR3 is TGTGCCAGCAGTGTGCGGGCGGAATACGAGCAGTACTTC.

The J gene is TRBJ1-1, the V gene TRBV2, with a tentative D call TRBD1 (6 bases). The CDR3 sequence is 12 residues long. In germline, CDR1 is SNHLY, CDR2 FYNNEI. V was cut by 7 bases and J by 8 bases, with 14 bases left in between. CDR3 in DNA: TGTGCCAGCAAGAGAGCGGGGGCCGAAGCTTTCTTT. Translated: CASKRAGAEAFF. Based on the CDR3 plus reference TRBV2 and TRBJ1-1, the full variable domain is EPEVTQTPSHQVTQMGQEVILRCVPISNHLYFYWYRQILGQKVEFLVSFYNNEISEKSEIFDDQFSVERPDGSNFTLKIRSTKLEDSAMYFCASKRAGAEAFFGQGTRLTVV.

The chain carries TRBV28 and TRBJ1-5; the match to TRBD1 covers 7 bases. Germline values: CDR1 MDHEN, CDR2 SYDVKM. The V segment lost 2 bases and the J segment 2 bases; nucleotides outside the gene matches: 6. The CDR3 sequence is 16 residues long. As DNA, the CDR3 is TGTGCCAGCAGTTTAAGAACAGGGGAGGGCAATCAGCCCCAGCATTTT. Translated, it gives CASSLRTGEGNQPQHF.

The chain recombines TRBV7-3 with TRBJ2-7, with 8 bases identical to TRBD1. V shed 5 bases, J shed 2 bases, and the junction held 8 bases outside the gene matches. The germline V gene has CDR1 SGHTA and CDR2 FQGTGA. CDR3 length: 15 residues. Here the CDR3 DNA reads TGTGCCAGCAGCGCTCGGACAGGGTTCGCCTACGAGCAGTACGTC. The encoded protein is CASSARTGFAYEQYV.

The chain is built from TRBV12-3 or TRBV12-4 and TRBJ1-1; no definite D call. Trimming cost V 6 bases and J 5 bases, with 10 bases left between them. The CDR3 runs to 12 residues. The CDR3 sequence is CASSSRLTEAFF. In DNA form, the CDR3 reads TGTGCCAGCAGCTCCAGGCTGACTGAAGCTTTCTTT.

J is TRBJ2-5 and V is TRBV6-5; 7 bases fit TRBD1. After removal of 7 bases from V and 1 base from J, the junction contained 3 bases not matched to a gene. The CDR3 has 13 residues. Germline values: CDR1 MNHEY, CDR2 SVGAGI. Here the CDR3 DNA reads TGTGCCAGCAAACAGGGGACCCAAGAGACCCAGTACTTC. It translates to CASKQGTQETQYF.

This clone showed up just a few times. The rearrangement links TRBV6-5 to TRBJ2-5; TRBD1 matches at 7 bases. The CDR3 totals 13 residues. The trim removed 6 bases at V and 2 bases at J, leaving 3 bases unmatched. From germline, CDR1 is MNHEY and CDR2 SVGAGI. The CDR3 is CASRGTAQETQYF. As DNA, the CDR3 is TGTGCCAGCAGGGGGACAGCTCAAGAGACCCAGTACTTC.

V usage is TRBV4-2 and J usage is TRBJ1-2; TRBD1 might be the D (5 bases). The germline gives CDR1 LGHNA, CDR2 YNFKEQ. Trimming left V 7 bases short and J 2 bases short, with 11 bases between. The CDR3 has 13 residues. The CDR3 sequence is CASIRRVNYGYTF. CDR3 DNA: TGTGCCAGCATTCGCAGGGTAAACTATGGCTACACCTTC.